This TCR beta chain emerged from a study of shared clonotypes between healthy human individuals. All donors were healthy HIV-negative adults lacking recent acute infections or vaccinations. Study outcomes and limitations: Sharing across several donors was seen in 4.5% to 6.5% of naive CD4 clonotypes. What naive subsets generally showed was a larger estimated richness than memory subsets showed.

Points on this clone: Its antigen is undetermined.

On sorted subsets, replicate PCRs used 150 to 250 ng DNA, or around 30,000 T cell genomes. Only in-frame clones appear in the TCRdb table, and some are missing; sequencing was by immunoSEQ multiplex PCR. The repertoire holds more than 2 million clones, with roughly 95% as singletons. V was clipped by 0 bases and J by 0 bases; unmatched bases: 7. CDR3 size: 18 residues. Germline V gene sequence: CDR1 SGDLS, CDR2 YYNGEE. The sequenced sample consisted of naive CD4+ T cells sorted from blood. As to subset: CD45RA+ positively selected. The V call is TRBV9, the J call TRBJ2-3, with 10 bases that match TRBD2. The sequence was collected from a man younger than 35 in good health. The CDR3 DNA reads TGTGCCAGCAGCGTAGGGTCTAGCGGGAGCACAAGCACAGATACGCAGTATTTT. Protein product: CASSVGSSGSTSTDTQYF.